These 22 T cell receptor beta chains share one sample of origin, sequenced in a study of type 1 regulatory T cells (dated by TCRdb to the early 2020s). The instrument was an Illumina MiSeq. The raw public reads went through TCRdb reprocessing: fastp at Q25, MiXCR clone calling, in-frame beta chains kept. For every CDR3 protein sequence, its rows merge into one entry that carries the most common genes and DNA. The sample includes fewer than 70,000 distinct CDR3 sequences, with roughly three fifths observed a single time. The ten largest make up 7% to 9.5% of the sample. No antigens are known for them. Sequencing was carried out using cultured T cells, either the whole culture or a sorted T cell fraction (not recorded which). The cell subset or site label, as the study defines it: Tr1-enriched cell product generated in vitro against host alloantigens. All receptors come from a human donor in good health.

The chain combines TRBV19 with TRBJ1-2, with a tentative D call TRBD1 (5 bases). Trimming cost V 7 bases and J 8 bases, with 26 bases left between them. Looked up from germline, CDR1 is LNHDA and CDR2 is SQIVND (reference sequence). The CDR3 length is 16 residues. As DNA, the CDR3 is TGTGCCAGTACCGACTCCGGGACGGGCCGGGGTGGAGGCTACACCTTC. Encoded protein: CASTDSGTGRGGGYTF.

This chain joins TRBV12-3 or TRBV12-4 and TRBJ2-3; 10 bases are shared with TRBD2. The CDR3 consists of 16 residues. V shed 3 bases and J 2 bases; nucleotides not matched to a gene: 5. CDR3 nucleotides: TGTGCCAGCAGTTTTCGAAGCGGGAGGGTCACAGATACGCAGTATTTT. Protein product: CASSFRSGRVTDTQYF.

The gene calls are TRBV20-1 and TRBJ1-1; 11 bases map to TRBD1. Germline CDR1 is DFQATT and CDR2 is SNEGSKA (reference sequence). V was clipped by 6 bases and J by 8 bases; unmatched bases: 5. The CDR3 is made up of 12 amino acids. The CDR3 DNA reads TGCAGTGCGTTGCGGGACAGGGGGGAAGCTTTCTTT. Translating gives CSALRDRGEAFF.

The gene calls are TRBV6-6 and TRBJ1-2, with TRBD1 as a possible D gene (6 bases). This CDR3 spans 11 amino acids. Germline-derived CDR1 and CDR2 are MNHNY and SVGAGI (reference sequence). V was clipped by 5 bases and J by 8 bases, with 9 bases between them. The CDR3 spells CASSPGVGYTF. CDR3 bases: TGTGCCAGCAGTCCAGGGGTCGGCTACACCTTC.

A note on this clonotype: One end of the junction varies from germline; a read error may be responsible. V usage is TRBV5-1 and J usage is TRBJ2-3; perhaps TRBD2 as D (8 bases). Germline V gives CDR1 SGHRS, CDR2 YFSETQ. The CDR3 contains 14 residues. CDR3 coding DNA: TGCGCCAGCAGCCCGATAGCGGGGACAGATACGCAATATTTT. As protein: CASSPIAGTDTQYF. Combining the CDR3 with reference TRBV5-1 and TRBJ2-3 gives the whole variable domain KAGVTQTPRYLIKTRGQQVTLSCSPISGHRSVSWYQQTPGQGLQFLFEYFSETQRNKGNFPGRFSGRQFSNSRSEMNVSTLELGDSALYLCASSPIAGTDTQYFGPGTRLTVL.

This clonotype was detected only a few times. The chain has TRBV30 and TRBJ2-1; 9 positions agree with TRBD1. This CDR3 has 21 amino acids. Trimming removed 3 bases from V and 3 bases from J; junction bases left unmatched: 24. The germline V gene has CDR1 GTSNPN and CDR2 SVGIG (reference sequence). The CDR3 region is CAWSLAGTGLGVGLNYNEQFF. In DNA form, the CDR3 reads TGTGCCTGGAGCCTCGCCGGGACAGGGCTTGGTGTCGGCCTGAACTACAATGAGCAGTTCTTC.

This clonotype occurred a few times. The rearrangement uses TRBV2 and TRBJ2-1, with 11 bases lining up with TRBD2. The V and J ends lost 6 bases and 7 bases, in that order; junction bases with no gene match: 8. CDR3 length: 15 residues. Germline V gene sequence: CDR1 SNHLY, CDR2 FYNNEI. The CDR3 sequence: CASSQLAGVPNEQFF. DNA for the CDR3: TGTGCCAGCAGCCAACTAGCGGGAGTTCCGAATGAGCAGTTCTTC.

This clonotype was observed a handful of times. The CDR3: CASSLGGLAGAQNEQFF. In DNA, the CDR3 is TGCGCCAGCAGCTTGGGGGGACTAGCGGGAGCCCAAAATGAGCAGTTCTTC. The chain joins TRBV5-1 to TRBJ2-1, with 14 bases lining up with TRBD2. The germline V gene has CDR1 SGHRS and CDR2 YFSETQ. This CDR3 region has 17 residues. V was pared by 0 bases and J by 7 bases, with 6 bases of the junction left unmatched.

This chain links TRBV20-1 with TRBJ2-7; D unresolved. V lost 1 base and J lost 0, with 13 bases in between. CDR3 length: 15 residues. CDR1 and CDR2 (germline): DFQATT, SNEGSKA (reference sequence). The CDR3 loop is CSARGFGPSSYEQYF. The CDR3 DNA reads as TGCAGTGCTAGAGGCTTCGGCCCTAGCTCCTACGAGCAGTACTTC.

In this sample, this clonotype turned up a few times. The genes are TRBV12-3 or TRBV12-4 and TRBJ2-7; 9 nucleotides line up with TRBD2. Trimming at V came to 7 bases and at J to 4 bases, leaving 8 bases not matched to a gene. This CDR3 comprises 14 residues. The CDR3 nucleotides read TGTGCCAGCAAGGGAAGCGGGAGGTTATACGAGCAGTACTTC. Protein product: CASKGSGRLYEQYF.

The chain employs TRBV7-9 and TRBJ2-3, with 8 nucleotides matching TRBD1. The CDR3 runs 15 residues. Germline V gene lookup returns CDR1 SEHNR and CDR2 FQNEAQ (reference sequence). V shed 6 bases and J 5 bases; nucleotides not matched to a gene: 10. CDR3 sequence (DNA): TGTGCCAGCAGTTTCGGCGGACAGGGACGAGATACGCAGTATTTT. Encoded protein: CASSFGGQGRDTQYF.

This clonotype has only a few counts. The chain recombines TRBV5-1 with TRBJ2-2; no clear D. V was trimmed by 5 bases and J by 4 bases, leaving 15 bases between them. Per germline, CDR1 SGHRS and CDR2 YFSETQ. The length of the CDR3 is 15 residues. CDR3 in DNA: TGCGCCAGCAGTTCTACGGGTGCTAGCACCGGGGAGCTGTTTTTT. Its protein product is CASSSTGASTGELFF. The variable domain in full, completed from reference TRBV5-1 and TRBJ2-2, reads KAGVTQTPRYLIKTRGQQVTLSCSPISGHRSVSWYQQTPGQGLQFLFEYFSETQRNKGNFPGRFSGRQFSNSRSEMNVSTLELGDSALYLCASSSTGASTGELFFGEGSRLTVL.

This clonotype was seen a handful of times. The chain is built from TRBV11-2 and TRBJ2-7, with 9 nucleotides matching TRBD2. The CDR3 consists of 15 residues. V was clipped by 6 bases and J by 5 bases; unmatched bases: 11. The V gene's germline CDR1 is SGHAT and CDR2 FQNNGV. The CDR3 reads CASRPISGRTDEQYF. The CDR3 DNA follows: TGTGCCAGCAGGCCAATTAGCGGGAGAACGGACGAGCAGTACTTC.

Of note for this clonotype: The conserved phenylalanine or tryptophan is not found at the CDR3 terminus, so this likely reflects a read error. The chain links TRBV12-3 or TRBV12-4 to TRBJ2-1, with 12 bases fitting TRBD2. This CDR3 contains 17 residues. V was pared by 4 bases and J by 10 bases, with 14 bases of the junction left unmatched. Here the CDR3 DNA reads TGTGCCAGCAGTTCCCCTAGCGGGAGGGCCAGCACGGGAGAGCAGTTCCTC. As protein: CASSSPSGRASTGEQFL.

Comments on this clonotype: A junction boundary mismatches the germline segment, possibly from a read error. The rearrangement joins TRBV6-4 to TRBJ2-3; TRBD2 is a possible D gene (5 bases). The CDR3 consists of 14 residues. Germline V gives CDR1 MRHNA, CDR2 SNTAGT. This chain's CDR3 is CASSDSSSTDTQYF. CDR3 bases: TGTGCCAGCAGTGACTCTTCTAGCACGGATACGCAGTATTTT.

Details on this clonotype: At one end, the junction sequence differs from germline, possibly due to a read error. This chain uses TRBV20-1 with TRBJ1-6, with 7 positions matching TRBD1. Germline V gene lookup returns CDR1 DFQATT and CDR2 SNEGSKA (reference sequence). The CDR3 covers 13 residues. The CDR3 sequence: CSVGTDANSPPHF. The CDR3 nucleotides read TGCAGTGTAGGGACAGACGCTAATTCACCCCCCCACTTT.

The chain recombines TRBV12-3 or TRBV12-4 with TRBJ2-2; D gene ambiguous. V was pared by 6 bases and J by 5 bases, with 7 bases between. This CDR3 has 12 amino acids. CDR3 sequence (DNA): TGTGCCAGCAGCAAGTATACCGGGGAGCTGTTTTTT. This sequence encodes CASSKYTGELFF.

A word on this clonotype: One end of the junction varies from germline; a read error may be responsible. The rearrangement joins TRBV25-1 to TRBJ2-7, with 13 bases aligning to TRBD2. CDR1 and CDR2 from the germline V gene are MGHDK and SYGVNS. This CDR3 is built from 15 residues. CDR3: CASSDSTGLAGERYF. CDR3 nucleotides: TGTGCCAGCAGTGACTCAACCGGACTAGCGGGGGAGCGGTACTTC.

J is TRBJ2-4 and V is TRBV12-3 or TRBV12-4; unclear D gene. V dropped 3 bases and J dropped 8 bases, with 5 bases sitting between them. This CDR3 contains 11 residues. The CDR3 region has the DNA TGTGCCAGCAGTTTCGAGGACATTCAGTACTTC. Translating gives CASSFEDIQYF.

The rearrangement joins TRBV6-1 to TRBJ1-1; no firm D call. This CDR3 comprises 15 residues. Germline V gives CDR1 MNHNS, CDR2 SASEGT. V gave up 1 base and J gave up 1 base, with 10 bases separating them. The CDR3 DNA sequence: TGTGCCAGCAGTGAAGTAAGGAGCAGGAACACTGAAGCTTTCTTT. It translates to CASSEVRSRNTEAFF.

The V gene is TRBV11-3, the J gene TRBJ2-1; the D is unclear. V was trimmed by 0 bases and J by 10 bases, leaving 16 bases between them. CDR1 is SGHNT, CDR2 YENEEA, per germline. There are 15 residues in the CDR3. The CDR3 nucleotides read TGTGCCAGCAGCTTAGATCTGGCAGGCGTGGAGGAGCAGTTCTTC. Protein sequence: CASSLDLAGVEEQFF.

The chain carries TRBV6-2 or TRBV6-3 and TRBJ1-2, with D possibly matching TRBD1 (5 bases). V lost 4 bases and J 6 bases, leaving 12 bases between the germline ends. Germline CDR1 reads MNHEY; CDR2 reads SVGEGT. The CDR3 is made up of 13 amino acids. CDR3 residues: CASSWSGTDGYTF. The CDR3 DNA reads as TGTGCCAGCAGTTGGTCAGGGACGGATGGCTACACCTTC.